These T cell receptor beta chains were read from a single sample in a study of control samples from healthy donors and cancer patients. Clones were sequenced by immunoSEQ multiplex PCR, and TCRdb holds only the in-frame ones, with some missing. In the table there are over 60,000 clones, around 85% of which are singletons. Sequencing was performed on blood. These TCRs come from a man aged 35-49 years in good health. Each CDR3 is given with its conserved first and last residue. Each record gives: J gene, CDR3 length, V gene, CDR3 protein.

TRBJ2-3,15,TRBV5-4,CASSFGGGGADTQYF
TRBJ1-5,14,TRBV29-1,CSVSTANSNQPQHF
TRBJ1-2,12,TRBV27,CASSARGGGYTF
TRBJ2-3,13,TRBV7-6,CASSPMNTDTQYF
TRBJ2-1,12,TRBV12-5,CASALSGNEQFF
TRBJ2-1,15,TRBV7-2,CASSLDRGSYNEQFF
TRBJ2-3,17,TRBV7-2,CASSLEAGTSFTDTQYF
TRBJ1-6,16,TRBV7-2,CASSPGTGRTNSPLHF
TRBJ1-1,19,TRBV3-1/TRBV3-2,CASSQEGWGRARRNTEAFF
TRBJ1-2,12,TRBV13,CASSLRAGGYTF
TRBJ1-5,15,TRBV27,CASSSGQGLNQPQHF
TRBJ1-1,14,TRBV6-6,CASSYSISARRAFF
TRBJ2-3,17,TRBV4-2,CASSQGTSGSTPDTQYF
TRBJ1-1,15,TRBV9,CASSVGYGGASGAFF
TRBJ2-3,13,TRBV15,CATSREGTDTQYF
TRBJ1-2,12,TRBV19,CASVQGNAGYTF
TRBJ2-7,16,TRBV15,CATSSLIREMGDEQYF
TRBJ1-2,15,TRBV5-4,CASSLGQGLNYGYTF
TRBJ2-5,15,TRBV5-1,CASSLTSGRRETQYF
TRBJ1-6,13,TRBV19,CASSPPGGSPLHF
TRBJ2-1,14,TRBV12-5,CASSARLTYNEQFF
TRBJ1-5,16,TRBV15,CATSRRTGSFNQPQHF
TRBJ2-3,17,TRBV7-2,CASSLGPSGLSTDTQYF
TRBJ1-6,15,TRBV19,CASSMLPPGKSPLHF
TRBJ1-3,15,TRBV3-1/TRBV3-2,CASSQDSASGNTIYF
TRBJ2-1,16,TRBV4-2,CASSSTGELAYNEQFF
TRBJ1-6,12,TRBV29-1,CSVGDRDSPLHF
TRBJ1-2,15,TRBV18,CASSPTAEANYGYTF
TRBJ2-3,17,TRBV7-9,CASSRRLAGGSTDTQYF
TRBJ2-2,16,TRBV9,CASSDRLAGSTGELFF
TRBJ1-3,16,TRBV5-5,CASSLAGTGTGNTIYF
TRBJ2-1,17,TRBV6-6,CASSPDTGGITYNEQFF
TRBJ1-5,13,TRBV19,CASSIDRAQPQHF
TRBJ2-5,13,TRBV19,CASNDRDQETQYF
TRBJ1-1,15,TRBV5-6,CASSLVGVGVTEAFF
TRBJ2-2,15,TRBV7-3,CASSLDRGSTGELFF
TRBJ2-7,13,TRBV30,CAWTKNTLGEQYF
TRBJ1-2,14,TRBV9,CASKQESWGHGYTF
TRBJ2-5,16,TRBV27,CASSLFHPGQGVGYHF
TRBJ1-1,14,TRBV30,CAWRPHTGVTEAFF